This T cell receptor beta chain appears in the sequencing data of a study of identical twins. This clonotype was seen only a few times. The antigen remains unidentified. Each CDR3 protein is one row after TCRdb ran MiXCR on the 5' RACE reads. Among about 890,000 distinct CDR3 sequences, 12% were seen once, and the ten largest hold roughly 1.6%. The V end lost 9 bases, the J end lost 1 base, and 12 bases lay between the germline ends. Germline-derived CDR1 and CDR2 are SNHLY and FYNNEI. CDR3 length: 13 residues. General study points: Model-predicted out-of-frame TCR alpha sharing fell below observed values in monozygotic twins. A lower insertion count was a feature of abundant cord blood beta clonotypes, with no such feature in memory repertoires.

These data were likewise used in another study, on yellow fever vaccine responses in identical twins.

The sample taken for sequencing was PBMCs. The chain couples TRBV2 to TRBJ1-1; D call uncertain. The source of this sequence is a woman under 30 in good health. The CDR3, as DNA: TGTGCCAGGTCGCAGAGACCGAACACTGAAGCTTTCTTT. Protein product: CARSQRPNTEAFF. The full variable domain, with the rest looked up from reference TRBV2 and TRBJ1-1, is EPEVTQTPSHQVTQMGQEVILRCVPISNHLYFYWYRQILGQKVEFLVSFYNNEISEKSEIFDDQFSVERPDGSNFTLKIRSTKLEDSAMYFCARSQRPNTEAFFGQGTRLTVV.